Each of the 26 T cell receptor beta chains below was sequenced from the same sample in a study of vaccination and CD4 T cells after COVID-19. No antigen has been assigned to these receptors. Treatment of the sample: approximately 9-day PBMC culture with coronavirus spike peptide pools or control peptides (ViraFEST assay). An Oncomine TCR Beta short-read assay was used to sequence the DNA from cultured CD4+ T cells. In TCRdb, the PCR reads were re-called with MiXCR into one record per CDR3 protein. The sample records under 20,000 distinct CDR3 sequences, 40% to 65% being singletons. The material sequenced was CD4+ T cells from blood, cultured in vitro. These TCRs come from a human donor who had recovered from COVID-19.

In nucleotides, the CDR3 is TGTGCCAGCTCGTCGGGGGAGACCCAGTACTTC. Protein: CASSSGETQYF. V and J are TRBV18 and TRBJ2-5, with D tentatively TRBD2 (5 bases). Germline CDR1 and CDR2: KGHSH and LQKENI. V lost 6 bases and J 5 bases, leaving 7 bases between the germline ends. The CDR3 runs 11 residues. The whole variable domain, remainder taken from reference TRBV18 and TRBJ2-5, is NAGVMQNPRHLVRRRGQEARLRCSPMKGHSHVYWYRQLPEEGLKFMVYLQKENIIDESGMPKERFSAEFPKEGPSILRIQQVVRGDSAAYFCASSSGETQYFGPGTRLLVL.

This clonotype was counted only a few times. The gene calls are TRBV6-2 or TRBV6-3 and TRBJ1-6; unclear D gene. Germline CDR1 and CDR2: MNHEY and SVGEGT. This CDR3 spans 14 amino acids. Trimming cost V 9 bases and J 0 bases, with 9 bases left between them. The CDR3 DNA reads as TGTGCCAGTTCGAGGAGCTCCTATAATTCACCCCTCCACTTT. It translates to CASSRSSYNSPLHF.

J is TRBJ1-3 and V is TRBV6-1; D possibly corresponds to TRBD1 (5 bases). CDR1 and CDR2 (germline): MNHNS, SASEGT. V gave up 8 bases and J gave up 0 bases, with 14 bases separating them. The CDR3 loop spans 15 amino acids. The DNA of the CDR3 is TGTGCCAGCTGGGGCCGGACCAACTCTGGAAACACCATATATTTT. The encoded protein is CASWGRTNSGNTIYF.

Here the CDR3 DNA reads TGTGCCAGTAGTATCGGGACTAGTAGGCAAGAGACCCAGTACTTC. Translation gives CASSIGTSRQETQYF. The rearrangement uses TRBV19 and TRBJ2-5; TRBD2 agrees at 8 bases. The CDR3 is made up of 15 amino acids. The germline V gene has CDR1 LNHDA and CDR2 SQIVND (reference sequence). With 3 bases clipped from V and 2 bases from J, the junction kept 5 bases outside the gene matches.

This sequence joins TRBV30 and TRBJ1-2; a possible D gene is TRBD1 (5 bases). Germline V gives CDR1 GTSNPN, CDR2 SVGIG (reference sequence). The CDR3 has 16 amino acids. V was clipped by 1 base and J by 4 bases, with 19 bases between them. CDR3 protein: CAWSAAAGTVVYGYTF. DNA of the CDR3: TGTGCCTGGAGTGCCGCCGCCGGGACGGTCGTCTATGGCTACACCTTC.

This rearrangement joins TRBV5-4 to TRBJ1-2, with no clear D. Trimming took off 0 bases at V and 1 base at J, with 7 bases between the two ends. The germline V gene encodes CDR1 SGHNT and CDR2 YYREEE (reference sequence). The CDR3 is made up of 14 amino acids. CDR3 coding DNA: TGTGCCAGCAGCTTGGACCCAAGTAACTATGGCTACACCTTC. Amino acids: CASSLDPSNYGYTF.

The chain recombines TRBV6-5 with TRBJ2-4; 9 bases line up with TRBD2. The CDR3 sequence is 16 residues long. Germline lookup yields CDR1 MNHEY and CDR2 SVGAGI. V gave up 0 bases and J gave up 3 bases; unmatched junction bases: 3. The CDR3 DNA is TGTGCCAGCAGTTACTCGTTAGCGGGAGTCAAAAACATTCAGTACTTC. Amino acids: CASSYSLAGVKNIQYF.

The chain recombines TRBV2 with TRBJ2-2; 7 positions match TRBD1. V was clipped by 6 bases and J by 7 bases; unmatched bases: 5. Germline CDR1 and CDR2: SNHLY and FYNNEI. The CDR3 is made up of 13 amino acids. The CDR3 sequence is CASSPQGHGELFF. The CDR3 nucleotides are TGTGCCAGCAGCCCACAGGGGCACGGGGAGCTGTTTTTT.

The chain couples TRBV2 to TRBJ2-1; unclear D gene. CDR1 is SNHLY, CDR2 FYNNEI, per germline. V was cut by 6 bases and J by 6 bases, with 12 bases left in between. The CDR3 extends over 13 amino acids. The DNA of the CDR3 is TGTGCCAGCAGCCAAGACCGCCTCAATGAGCAGTTCTTC. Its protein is CASSQDRLNEQFF.

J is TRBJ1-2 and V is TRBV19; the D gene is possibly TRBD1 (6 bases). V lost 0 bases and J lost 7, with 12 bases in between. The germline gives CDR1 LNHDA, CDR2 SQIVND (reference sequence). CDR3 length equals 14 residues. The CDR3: CASSIEQGISGYTF. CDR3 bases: TGTGCCAGTAGTATAGAGCAGGGGATCTCTGGCTACACCTTC.

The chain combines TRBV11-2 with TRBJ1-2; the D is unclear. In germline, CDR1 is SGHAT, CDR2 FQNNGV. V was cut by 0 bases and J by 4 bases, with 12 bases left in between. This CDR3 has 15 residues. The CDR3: CASSLEGDTGYGYTF. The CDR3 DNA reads TGTGCCAGCAGCTTAGAAGGTGACACCGGCTATGGCTACACCTTC. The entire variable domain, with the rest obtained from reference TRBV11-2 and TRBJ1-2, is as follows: EAGVAQSPRYKIIEKRQSVAFWCNPISGHATLYWYQQILGQGPKLLIQFQNNGVVDDSQLPKDRFSAERLKGVDSTLKIQPAKLEDSAVYLCASSLEGDTGYGYTFGSGTRLTVV.

DNA of the CDR3: TGTGCCAGCAGTAAGGACTTTATCCAAGAGACCCAGTACTTC. It encodes CASSKDFIQETQYF. The chain recombines TRBV2 with TRBJ2-5, with D tentatively TRBD2 (5 bases). The CDR3 spans 14 residues. Germline V CDR1 and CDR2: SNHLY, FYNNEI. Trimming took off 5 bases at V and 1 base at J, with 11 bases between the two ends.

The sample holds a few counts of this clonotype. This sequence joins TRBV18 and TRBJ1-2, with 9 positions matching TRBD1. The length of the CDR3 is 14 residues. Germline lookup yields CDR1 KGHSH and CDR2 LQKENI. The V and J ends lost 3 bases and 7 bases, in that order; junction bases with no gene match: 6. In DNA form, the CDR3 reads TGTGCCAGCTCACCCAGGGACAGGGAGGGTGGCTACACCTTC. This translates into CASSPRDREGGYTF. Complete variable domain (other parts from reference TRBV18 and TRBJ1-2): NAGVMQNPRHLVRRRGQEARLRCSPMKGHSHVYWYRQLPEEGLKFMVYLQKENIIDESGMPKERFSAEFPKEGPSILRIQQVVRGDSAAYFCASSPRDREGGYTFGSGTRLTVV.

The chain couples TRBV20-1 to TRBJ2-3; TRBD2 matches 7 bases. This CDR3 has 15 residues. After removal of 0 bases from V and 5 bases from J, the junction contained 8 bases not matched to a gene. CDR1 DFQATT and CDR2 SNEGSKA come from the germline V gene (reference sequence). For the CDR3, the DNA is TGCAGTGCTAGAGATGTCGGCGGGGGTATAGATACGCAGTATTTT. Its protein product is CSARDVGGGIDTQYF.

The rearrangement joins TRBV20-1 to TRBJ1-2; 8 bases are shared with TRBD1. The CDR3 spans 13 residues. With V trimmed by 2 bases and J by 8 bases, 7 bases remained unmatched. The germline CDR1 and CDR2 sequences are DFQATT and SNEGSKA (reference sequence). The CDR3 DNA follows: TGCAGTGCTAGACCGACAGGGGAGGGCGGCTACACCTTC. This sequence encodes CSARPTGEGGYTF.

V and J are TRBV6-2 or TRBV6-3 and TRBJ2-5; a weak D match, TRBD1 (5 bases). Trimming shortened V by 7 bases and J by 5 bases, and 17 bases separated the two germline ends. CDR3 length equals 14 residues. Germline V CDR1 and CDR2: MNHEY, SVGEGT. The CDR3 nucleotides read TGTGCCAGCATTGGCAGGGCGACGCGGGAGACCCAGTACTTC. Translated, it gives CASIGRATRETQYF.

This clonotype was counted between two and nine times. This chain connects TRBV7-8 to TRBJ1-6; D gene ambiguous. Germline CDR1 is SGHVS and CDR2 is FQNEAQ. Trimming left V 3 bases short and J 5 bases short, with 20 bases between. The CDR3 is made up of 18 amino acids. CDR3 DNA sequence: TGTGCCAGCAGCTTTAGGGTGTCGGCGCCAGCCGATAATTCACCCCTCCACTTT. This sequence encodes CASSFRVSAPADNSPLHF.

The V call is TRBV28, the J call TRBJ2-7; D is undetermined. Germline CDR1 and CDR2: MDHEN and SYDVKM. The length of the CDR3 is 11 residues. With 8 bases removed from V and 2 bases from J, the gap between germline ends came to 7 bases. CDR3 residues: CASGTPYEQYF. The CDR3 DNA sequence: TGTGCCAGCGGTACCCCCTACGAGCAGTACTTC.

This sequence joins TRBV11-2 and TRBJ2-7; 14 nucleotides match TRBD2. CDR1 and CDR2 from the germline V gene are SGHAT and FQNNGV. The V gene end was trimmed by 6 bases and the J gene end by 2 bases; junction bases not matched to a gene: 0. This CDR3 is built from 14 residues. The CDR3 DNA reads TGTGCCAGCAGGGGACTAGCGGGAGCCTACGAGCAGTACTTC. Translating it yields CASRGLAGAYEQYF.

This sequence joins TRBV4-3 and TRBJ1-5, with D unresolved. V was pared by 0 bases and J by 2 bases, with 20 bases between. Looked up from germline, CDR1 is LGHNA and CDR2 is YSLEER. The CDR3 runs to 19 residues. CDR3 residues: CASSQDYTDSRPGNQPQHF. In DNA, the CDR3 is TGCGCCAGCAGCCAAGACTATACGGACTCCCGCCCAGGCAATCAGCCCCAGCATTTT.

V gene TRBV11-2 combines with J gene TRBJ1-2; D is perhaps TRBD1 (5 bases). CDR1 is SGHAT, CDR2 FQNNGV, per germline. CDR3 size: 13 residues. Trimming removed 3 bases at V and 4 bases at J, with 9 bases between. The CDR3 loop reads CASSLAGSYGYTF. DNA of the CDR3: TGTGCCAGCAGCTTGGCAGGGAGCTATGGCTACACCTTC.

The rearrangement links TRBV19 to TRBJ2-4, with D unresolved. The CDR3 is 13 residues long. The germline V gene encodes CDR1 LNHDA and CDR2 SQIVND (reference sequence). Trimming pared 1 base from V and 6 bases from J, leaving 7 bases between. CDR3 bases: TGTGCCAGTAGTATAGTTGATGCAAACATTCAGTACTTC. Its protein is CASSIVDANIQYF.

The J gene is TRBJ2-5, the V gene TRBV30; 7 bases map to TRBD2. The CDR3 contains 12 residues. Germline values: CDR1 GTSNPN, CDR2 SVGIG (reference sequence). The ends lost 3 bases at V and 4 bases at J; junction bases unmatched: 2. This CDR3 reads CAWRGGVETQYF. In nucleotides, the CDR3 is TGTGCCTGGAGGGGAGGGGTAGAGACCCAGTACTTC. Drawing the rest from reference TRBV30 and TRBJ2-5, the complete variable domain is SQTIHQWPATLVQPVGSPLSLECTVEGTSNPNLYWYRQAAGRGLQLLFYSVGIGQISSEVPQNLSASRPQDRQFILSSKKLLLSDSGFYLCAWRGGVETQYFGPGTRLLVL.

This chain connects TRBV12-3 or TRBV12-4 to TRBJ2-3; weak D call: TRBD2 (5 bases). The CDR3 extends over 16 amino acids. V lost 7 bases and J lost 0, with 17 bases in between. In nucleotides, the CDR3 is TGTGCCAGCACCCGGGTAGCGCGGTCTAGCACAGATACGCAGTATTTT. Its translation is CASTRVARSSTDTQYF.

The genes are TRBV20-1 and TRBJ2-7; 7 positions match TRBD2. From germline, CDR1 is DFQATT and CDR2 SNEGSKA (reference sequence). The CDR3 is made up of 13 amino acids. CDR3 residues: CSGGTGGTYEQYF. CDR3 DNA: TGCAGCGGCGGGACGGGGGGAACCTACGAGCAGTACTTC.

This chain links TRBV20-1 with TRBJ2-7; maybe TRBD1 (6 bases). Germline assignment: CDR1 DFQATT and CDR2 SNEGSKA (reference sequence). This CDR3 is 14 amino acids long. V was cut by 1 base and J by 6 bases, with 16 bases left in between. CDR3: CSARVSTGQSEQYF. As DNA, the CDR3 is TGCAGTGCTAGAGTTTCCACAGGGCAGAGCGAGCAGTACTTC.